The 23 T cell receptor beta chains presented below share a single source sample, sequenced in a study of OX40 agonist ivuxolimab in advanced cancers. Profiled with immunoSEQ multiplex PCR; TCRdb holds only in-frame clones, not every one. The data contain about 120,000 clones, around 89% of them singletons. This material consisted of CD4+ or CD8+ T cells sorted from blood, taken in a trial of the OX40 agonist ivuxolimab. The receptor set was obtained from an adult with an advanced solid tumor such as melanoma, head and neck, liver or kidney cancer.

The chain combines TRBV5-4 with TRBJ1-1; D call uncertain. CDR3 size: 13 residues. The ends were cut back, 2 bases at V and 4 bases at J, with 9 bases in the middle. Looked up from germline, CDR1 is SGHNT and CDR2 is YYREEE (reference sequence). The CDR3 loop reads CASSFMEGTEAFF. CDR3 in DNA: TGTGCCAGCAGCTTCATGGAGGGCACTGAAGCTTTCTTT. The whole variable domain, filled in from reference TRBV5-4 and TRBJ1-1, reads ETGVTQSPTHLIKTRGQQVTLRCSSQSGHNTVSWYQQALGQGPQFIFQYYREEENGRGNFPPRFSGLQFPNYSSELNVNALELDDSALYLCASSFMEGTEAFFGQGTRLTVV.

This clone was detected only once. The chain carries TRBV7-2 and TRBJ2-1; a possible D gene is TRBD2 (6 bases). The V gene lost 3 bases and the J gene lost 9 bases, with 9 bases spanning the gap. Germline CDR1 reads SGHTA; CDR2 reads FQGNSA. CDR3 length: 12 residues. The CDR3 DNA reads TGTGCCAGCAGCTTGCGGGGCTCTGAGCAGTTCTTC. It specifies CASSLRGSEQFF.

The chain recombines TRBV28 with TRBJ2-7; a possible D gene is TRBD1 (6 bases). Trimming cost V 6 bases and J 6 bases, with 15 bases left between them. Germline CDR1 MDHEN, CDR2 SYDVKM. CDR3 length: 13 residues. CDR3 residues: CASSPRQVLEQYF. CDR3 coding DNA: TGTGCCAGCAGCCCTCGACAGGTACTCGAGCAGTACTTC.

DNA for the CDR3: TGTGCCAGCAGCTATGGGACAGGGAGGGGTGGCTACACCTTC. Protein: CASSYGTGRGGYTF. The chain combines TRBV5-4 with TRBJ1-2, with 9 nucleotides matching TRBD1. Germline V gives CDR1 SGHNT, CDR2 YYREEE (reference sequence). Trimming at V came to 3 bases and at J to 7 bases, leaving 7 bases not matched to a gene. CDR3 size: 14 residues.

The chain recombines TRBV29-1 with TRBJ1-3; 7 positions match TRBD1. From germline, CDR1 is SQVTM and CDR2 ANQGSEA. The CDR3 spans 12 residues. J lost 1 base, V lost 7 bases, and 1 base had no gene match. CDR3 nucleotide sequence: TGCAGCGGACAGGGTTCTGGAAACACCATATATTTT. Its protein is CSGQGSGNTIYF.

V gene TRBV19 combines with J gene TRBJ1-1, with 10 bases that match TRBD1. CDR1 and CDR2 (germline): LNHDA, SQIVND (reference sequence). The CDR3 is 15 residues long. Unmatched junction bases numbered 9, after V lost 4 bases and J lost 7 bases. Here the CDR3 DNA reads TGTGCCAGTAGTAGGGCCGGGACAGGGGTCTTTGAAGCTTTCTTT. Translating gives CASSRAGTGVFEAFF. The entire variable domain, with the rest obtained from reference TRBV19 and TRBJ1-1, is as follows: DGGITQSPKYLFRKEGQNVTLSCEQNLNHDAMYWYRQDPGQGLRLIYYSQIVNDFQKGDIAEGYSVSREKKESFPLTVTSAQKNPTAFYLCASSRAGTGVFEAFFGQGTRLTVV.

The table lists this clone with a few counts. The V and J genes are TRBV11-3 and TRBJ2-2; possible D gene TRBD2, 5 bases. The CDR3 runs 14 residues. The germline V gene has CDR1 SGHNT and CDR2 YENEEA. Trimming pared 5 bases from V and 7 bases from J, leaving 14 bases between. The DNA of the CDR3 is TGTGCCAGCAGCGAAACTAGTTTCAGCGGGGAGCTGTTTTTT. It specifies CASSETSFSGELFF.

In this sample, this clone turned up a few times. The chain uses TRBV7-9 and TRBJ2-3; 13 positions agree with TRBD2. With 5 bases clipped from V and 1 base from J, the junction kept 9 bases outside the gene matches. CDR1 is SEHNR and CDR2 is FQNEAQ in the germline V gene (reference sequence). This CDR3 is built from 18 residues. CDR3: CASSQTSGGPAGTDTQYF. As DNA, the CDR3 is TGTGCCAGCAGCCAGACTAGCGGGGGGCCTGCTGGCACAGATACGCAGTATTTT.

The V gene is TRBV4-1, the J gene TRBJ1-1; 9 positions match TRBD1. CDR1 MGHRA and CDR2 YSYEKL come from the germline V gene. The CDR3 has 15 amino acids. V lost 4 bases to trimming and J lost 2 bases; unmatched junction nucleotides: 5. CDR3 loop: CASSPLQGANTEAFF. The CDR3 DNA reads TGCGCCAGCAGCCCCTTACAGGGGGCCAACACTGAAGCTTTCTTT.

The chain combines TRBV15 with TRBJ1-2, with D hard to call. CDR1 and CDR2 (germline): LNHNV, YYDKDF (reference sequence). CDR3 length equals 14 residues. V was shortened by 0 bases and J by 2 bases, with 7 bases between the two germline ends. DNA of the CDR3: TGTGCCACCAGCAGAGATTCGGAAAACTATGGCTACACCTTC. Its protein product is CATSRDSENYGYTF. The variable domain in full, completed from reference TRBV15 and TRBJ1-2, reads DAMVIQNPRYQVTQFGKPVTLSCSQTLNHNVMYWYQQKSSQAPKLLFHYYDKDFNNEADTPDNFQSRRPNTSFCFLDIRSPGLGDTAMYLCATSRDSENYGYTFGSGTRLTVV.

V gene TRBV7-9 combines with J gene TRBJ2-7; no firm D call. CDR3 size: 14 residues. Germline lookup yields CDR1 SEHNR and CDR2 FQNEAQ (reference sequence). Deletions cut 1 base from V and 2 bases from J, with 9 bases between. The CDR3 coding sequence is TGTGCCAGCAGCTTAGATTTAGGCCCCTACGAGCAGTACTTC. This translates into CASSLDLGPYEQYF.

The chain is built from TRBV7-3 and TRBJ2-2, with D possibly being TRBD1 or TRBD2 (5 bases each). Germline V CDR1 and CDR2: SGHTA, FQGTGA. Trimming removed 4 bases at V and 0 bases at J, with 15 bases between. The CDR3 has 17 amino acids. For the CDR3, the DNA is TGTGCCAGCAGCTCGTTACCGGGGACCCCGAACACCGGGGAGCTGTTTTTT. Translating gives CASSSLPGTPNTGELFF.

This clone was counted a few times. This chain joins TRBV9 and TRBJ2-2; D assignment may be TRBD1 or TRBD2 (5 bases each). Between the trimmed V and J ends, which lost 0 bases and 0 bases, there was a span of 15 bases. Germline V gives CDR1 SGDLS, CDR2 YYNGEE. CDR3 length: 18 residues. The CDR3 reads CASSVAPPGRSNTGELFF. In DNA form, the CDR3 reads TGTGCCAGCAGCGTAGCTCCACCGGGGCGGTCGAACACCGGGGAGCTGTTTTTT.

The CDR3 DNA is TGTGCCAGTAGTCGCAGGGGTGGCTCTGGGGCCAACGTCCTGACTTTC. Residues: CASSRRGGSGANVLTF. The chain joins TRBV19 to TRBJ2-6; weak D call: TRBD1 (6 bases). This CDR3 spans 16 amino acids. CDR1 is LNHDA and CDR2 is SQIVND in the germline V gene (reference sequence). Trimming cost V 5 bases and J 0 bases, with 11 bases left between them. Full variable domain (remainder filled in from reference TRBV19 and TRBJ2-6): DGGITQSPKYLFRKEGQNVTLSCEQNLNHDAMYWYRQDPGQGLRLIYYSQIVNDFQKGDIAEGYSVSREKKESFPLTVTSAQKNPTAFYLCASSRRGGSGANVLTFGAGSRLTVL.

The chain is built from TRBV4-3 and TRBJ2-3, with D tentatively TRBD2 (6 bases). Germline V gives CDR1 LGHNA, CDR2 YSLEER. V shed 5 bases and J shed 0 bases, with 12 bases lying between them. This CDR3 is 15 amino acids long. The CDR3 DNA follows: TGCGCCAGCAGCTGGGCTGGGGGGAGCACAGATACGCAGTATTTT. Residues: CASSWAGGSTDTQYF.

The V and J genes are TRBV30 and TRBJ1-5; 9 nucleotides agree with TRBD1. The CDR3 is 12 amino acids. Germline V gene lookup returns CDR1 GTSNPN and CDR2 SVGIG (reference sequence). Trimming cost V 4 bases and J 6 bases; bases outside gene matches: 1. In nucleotides, the CDR3 is TGTGCCTGGAAGGGACAGGGTCAGCCCCAGCATTTT. Translation: CAWKGQGQPQHF.

The V call is TRBV7-2, the J call TRBJ2-1; 8 nucleotides agree with TRBD2. Trimming removed 0 bases from V and 0 bases from J; junction bases left unmatched: 1. Germline lookup yields CDR1 SGHTA and CDR2 FQGNSA. The CDR3 contains 16 residues. The CDR3 loop reads CASSLAGTSSYNEQFF. In DNA form, the CDR3 reads TGTGCCAGCAGCTTAGCGGGGACTAGCTCCTACAATGAGCAGTTCTTC.

This chain joins TRBV30 and TRBJ2-3; 9 bases map to TRBD2. CDR1 and CDR2 (germline): GTSNPN, SVGIG (reference sequence). V dropped 5 bases and J dropped 6; count of bases not matched to a gene: 6. This CDR3 contains 13 residues. CDR3 protein: CAWGGLAADTQYF. CDR3 bases: TGTGCCTGGGGGGGACTAGCAGCGGATACGCAGTATTTT.

V is TRBV7-2 and J is TRBJ2-5; TRBD2 agrees at 8 bases. The V segment lost 5 bases and the J segment 4 bases; nucleotides outside the gene matches: 6. CDR1 SGHTA and CDR2 FQGNSA come from the germline V gene. CDR3 length equals 14 residues. CDR3 bases: TGTGCCAGCAGCCTGCCGGGACTAGGAGAGACCCAGTACTTC. Amino acid sequence: CASSLPGLGETQYF.

This chain uses TRBV7-2 with TRBJ2-3; D perhaps matches TRBD2 (5 bases). V gave up 4 bases and J gave up 2 bases, with 10 bases separating them. Per germline, CDR1 SGHTA and CDR2 FQGNSA. The CDR3 spans 14 residues. The CDR3 reads CASSWTENTDTQYF. As DNA, the CDR3 is TGTGCCAGCAGCTGGACTGAAAACACAGATACGCAGTATTTT.

V and J are TRBV7-9 and TRBJ1-1; 7 bases map to TRBD1. Per germline, CDR1 SEHNR and CDR2 FQNEAQ (reference sequence). V was clipped by 2 bases and J by 2 bases; unmatched bases: 5. This CDR3 is 15 amino acids long. CDR3 region: CASSLRGQPNTEAFF. The CDR3 DNA sequence: TGTGCCAGCAGCTTAAGGGGACAGCCAAACACTGAAGCTTTCTTT.

The chain uses TRBV2 and TRBJ1-5, with D possibly being TRBD1 (5 bases). The CDR3 contains 14 residues. V lost 6 bases and J 3 bases, leaving 12 bases between the germline ends. Germline V gives CDR1 SNHLY, CDR2 FYNNEI. This CDR3 is CASRGDGPNQPQHF. The DNA for the CDR3 is TGTGCCAGCAGGGGGGACGGACCCAATCAGCCCCAGCATTTT.

The chain carries TRBV2 and TRBJ2-5; D might be TRBD2 (5 bases). Between the trimmed V and J ends, which lost 6 bases and 4 bases, there was a span of 9 bases. The V gene's germline CDR1 is SNHLY and CDR2 FYNNEI. This CDR3 has 12 residues. CDR3 nucleotides: TGTGCCAGCAGCGCTAGCTTAGAGACCCAGTACTTC. Its translation: CASSASLETQYF.